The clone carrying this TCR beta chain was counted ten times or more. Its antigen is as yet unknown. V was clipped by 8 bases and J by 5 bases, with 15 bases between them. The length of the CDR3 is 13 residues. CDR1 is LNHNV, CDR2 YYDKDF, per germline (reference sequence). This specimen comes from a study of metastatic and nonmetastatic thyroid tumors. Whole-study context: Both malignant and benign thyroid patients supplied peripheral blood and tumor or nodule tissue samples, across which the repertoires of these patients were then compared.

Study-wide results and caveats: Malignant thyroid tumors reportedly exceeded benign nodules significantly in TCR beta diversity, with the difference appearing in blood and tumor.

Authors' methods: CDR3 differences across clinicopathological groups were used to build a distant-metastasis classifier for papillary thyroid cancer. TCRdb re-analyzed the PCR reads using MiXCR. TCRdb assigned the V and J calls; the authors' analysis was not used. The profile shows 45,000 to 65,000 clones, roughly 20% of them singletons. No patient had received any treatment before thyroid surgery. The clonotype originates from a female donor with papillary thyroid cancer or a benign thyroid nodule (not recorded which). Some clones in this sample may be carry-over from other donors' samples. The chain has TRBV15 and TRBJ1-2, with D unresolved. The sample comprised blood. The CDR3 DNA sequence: TGTGCCACCTCCCGCCCGGGCCTTTATGGCTACACCTTC. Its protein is CATSRPGLYGYTF.